This T cell receptor beta chain was captured in a study of CD8 T cells in Susac syndrome. At the level of the study: Roughly 8 of the sequenced Susac syndrome patients were in remission, and 5 or 6 had active disease. Study results and caveats: Peak Susac CD8+ clonal expansion occurred in TEMRA cells and active patients. Susac-specific public clones were found in total CD8+ and CD8+ TEMRA repertoires, numbering around 16 and five, respectively.

Comment on this clonotype: The antigen is not known.

The CDR3 covers 14 residues. Germline V gene lookup returns CDR1 PRHDT and CDR2 FYEKMQ (reference sequence). With 4 bases clipped from V and 2 bases from J, the junction kept 5 bases outside the gene matches. Random hexamers primed reverse transcription of about 0.5 to 1 ug RNA. Amplification of TCR beta CDR3 was carried out by immunoSEQ multiplex PCR, which covered 54 Vbeta and 13 Jbeta segments. TCRdb re-called the immunoSEQ multiplex PCR reads through MiXCR, storing one row per CDR3 protein. There are 95,000 to 150,000 distinct CDR3 sequences in the sample; over 90% occur only once, and roughly 0.29% lies in the top ten.

Source material: CD8+ T cells from PBMCs. The V and J genes are TRBV13 and TRBJ2-7; 7 nucleotides agree with TRBD1. The receptor's source is a human donor with Susac syndrome. CDR3 protein: CASSSSGQAYEQYF. CDR3 bases: TGTGCCAGCAGCTCCTCCGGACAGGCCTACGAGCAGTACTTC.